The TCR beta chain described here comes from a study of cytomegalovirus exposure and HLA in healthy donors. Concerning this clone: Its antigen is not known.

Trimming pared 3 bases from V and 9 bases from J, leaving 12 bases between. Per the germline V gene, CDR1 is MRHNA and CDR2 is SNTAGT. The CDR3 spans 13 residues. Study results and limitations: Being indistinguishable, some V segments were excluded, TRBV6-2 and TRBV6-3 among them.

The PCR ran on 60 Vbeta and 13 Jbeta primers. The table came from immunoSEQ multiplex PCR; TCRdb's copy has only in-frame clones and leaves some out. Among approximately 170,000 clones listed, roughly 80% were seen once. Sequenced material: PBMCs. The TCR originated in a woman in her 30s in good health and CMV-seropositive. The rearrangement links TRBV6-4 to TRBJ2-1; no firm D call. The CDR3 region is CASSERSFGEQFF. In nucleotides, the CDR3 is TGTGCCAGCAGTGAGCGAAGTTTCGGTGAGCAGTTCTTC.